The 31 T cell receptor beta chains below all came from one sample that was sequenced in a study of T cells in Graves' hyperthyroidism and ophthalmopathy. RNA transcripts yielded amplified TCR beta CDR3 regions. Initially, a first-round RT-PCR of the TCR CDR3 employed the HTBI primer set. Each CDR3 protein gets one entry after TCRdb re-called the multiplex PCR reads with MiXCR. The profile covers some 500,000 distinct CDR3 sequences, with more than 15% appearing a single time and approximately 30% taken by the ten largest. What was sequenced was blood. The source of these receptors is a woman aged 25 to 39 with Graves' ophthalmopathy.

This clonotype was counted a few times. This sequence joins TRBV20-1 and TRBJ2-7; 8 bases are shared with TRBD2. V was pared by 6 bases and J by 3 bases, with 4 bases of the junction left unmatched. Germline V gene lookup returns CDR1 DFQATT and CDR2 SNEGSKA (reference sequence). The length of the CDR3 is 12 residues. CDR3 loop: CSAGGGLYEQYF. For the CDR3, the DNA is TGCAGTGCCGGGGGGGGGCTCTACGAGCAGTACTTC.

This clonotype was recorded many times. V is TRBV2 and J is TRBJ2-1, with D unresolved. The length of the CDR3 is 14 residues. The ends were cut back, 6 bases at V and 0 bases at J, with 9 bases in the middle. Germline V gene sequence: CDR1 SNHLY, CDR2 FYNNEI. The CDR3 spells CASSDRSSYNEQFF. In DNA, the CDR3 is TGTGCCAGCAGCGATAGGAGCTCCTACAATGAGCAGTTCTTC.

This clonotype was seen more than once but under ten times. This rearrangement joins TRBV7-3 to TRBJ2-2; D is unresolved. Trimming removed 4 bases from V and 2 bases from J, with 8 bases in between. There are 14 residues in the CDR3. The germline V gene has CDR1 SGHTA and CDR2 FQGTGA. For the CDR3, the DNA is TGTGCCAGCAGCTCCGATTTTAACACCGGGGAGCTGTTTTTT. It codes for CASSSDFNTGELFF. The whole variable domain, filled in from reference TRBV7-3 and TRBJ2-2, reads GAGVSQTPSNKVTEKGKYVELRCDPISGHTALYWYRQSLGQGPEFLIYFQGTGAADDSGLPNDRFFAVRPEGSVSTLKIQRTERGDSAVYLCASSSDFNTGELFFGEGSRLTVL.

This clonotype has only one observation. A much larger clone differs by one base, so this may be a read error. The chain joins TRBV29-1 to TRBJ2-7; D perhaps matches TRBD2 (5 bases). CDR1 SQVTM and CDR2 ANQGSEA come from the germline V gene. This CDR3 is built from 14 residues. This CDR3 reads CSAGKDKIGYEQHF. CDR3 bases: TGCAGCGCCGGGAAAGACAAAATTGGCTACGAGCAGCACTTC.

The genes are TRBV5-1 and TRBJ2-2; D remains ambiguous. With 6 bases removed from V and 7 bases from J, the gap between germline ends came to 7 bases. CDR1 and CDR2 (germline): SGHRS, YFSETQ. This CDR3 has 11 residues. The CDR3 DNA follows: TGCGCCAGCACCTTCCGCGGGGAGCTGTTTTTT. Amino acid sequence: CASTFRGELFF.

Comments on this clonotype: Being one base from a much bigger clone, this may be a read error. J is TRBJ2-2 and V is TRBV11-2; maybe TRBD2 (6 bases). CDR1 and CDR2 from the germline V gene are SGHAT and FQNNGV. The CDR3 runs to 14 residues. The CDR3 loop is CASSLEVGPGGLFF. The CDR3 DNA follows: TGTGCCAGCAGCTTAGAAGTTGGCCCCGGGGGGCTGTTTTTT.

This clonotype has at least ten counts. The rearrangement links TRBV5-1 to TRBJ1-4, with D uncertain. Trimming took off 3 bases at V and 5 bases at J, with 17 bases between the two ends. Germline V CDR1 and CDR2: SGHRS, YFSETQ. CDR3 length: 16 residues. CDR3 residues: CASSWGYSTFNEKLFF. The CDR3 coding sequence is TGCGCCAGCAGCTGGGGATACAGCACCTTCAATGAAAAACTGTTTTTT.

J is TRBJ2-2 and V is TRBV10-3; D is uncertain. The CDR3 runs to 13 residues. Trimming removed 7 bases at V and 1 base at J, with 7 bases between. CDR1 is ENHRY, CDR2 SYGVKD, per germline. The CDR3 sequence is CAIKVQNTGELFF. CDR3 DNA sequence: TGTGCCATCAAAGTCCAGAACACCGGGGAGCTGTTTTTT.

This clonotype has at least ten counts. The V call is TRBV27, the J call TRBJ1-2; D not resolved. Germline values: CDR1 MNHEY, CDR2 SMNVEV (reference sequence). V shed 6 bases and J shed 8 bases, with 19 bases lying between them. This CDR3 contains 14 residues. The CDR3 nucleotides are TGTGCCAGCAGGAGTATTGACCGGCCTATGGGCTACACCTTC. Translation gives CASRSIDRPMGYTF.

This clonotype was seen at least ten times. This chain links TRBV5-1 with TRBJ1-1; D remains unclear. This CDR3 has 15 amino acids. CDR1 and CDR2 from the germline V gene are SGHRS and YFSETQ. Trimming pared 0 bases from V and 0 bases from J, leaving 9 bases between. Here the CDR3 reads CASSLAAGMNTEAFF. The DNA for the CDR3 is TGCGCCAGCAGCTTGGCCGCGGGAATGAACACTGAAGCTTTCTTT.

This clonotype was detected ten times or more. The V and J genes are TRBV28 and TRBJ2-1; 8 bases line up with TRBD1. Trimming took 5 bases from V and 2 from J; bases not matched to a gene: 2. The germline V gene encodes CDR1 MDHEN and CDR2 SYDVKM. This CDR3 is 14 amino acids long. Here the CDR3 DNA reads TGTGCCAGCAGTCCGACAGGGGCCTACAATGAGCAGTTCTTC. Translating it yields CASSPTGAYNEQFF.

The gene calls are TRBV20-1 and TRBJ2-3; D is undetermined. Trimming left V 0 bases short and J 5 bases short, with 9 bases between. This CDR3 region has 13 residues. Looked up from germline, CDR1 is DFQATT and CDR2 is SNEGSKA (reference sequence). The CDR3 bases are TGCAGTGCTAGAGATTTAAAAATAGATACGCAGTATTTT. It specifies CSARDLKIDTQYF.

The rearrangement uses TRBV19 and TRBJ2-6, with D possibly being TRBD1 (6 bases). The CDR3 spans 19 residues. V gave up 1 base and J gave up 2 bases, with 18 bases separating them. Germline V lookup: CDR1 LNHDA, CDR2 SQIVND (reference sequence). In DNA, the CDR3 is TGTGCCAGTAGTATAGGCGAACTGGGGGCGAGGACTGGGGCCAACGTCCTGACTTTC. Its protein is CASSIGELGARTGANVLTF.

This clonotype was seen more than once but under ten times. This sequence joins TRBV11-3 and TRBJ2-5; D unclear. This CDR3 is built from 13 residues. Trimming removed 5 bases at V and 4 bases at J, with 11 bases between. The germline V gene has CDR1 SGHNT and CDR2 YENEEA. CDR3 loop: CASSRNRVETQYF. Here the CDR3 DNA reads TGTGCCAGCAGCCGAAATAGAGTAGAGACCCAGTACTTC.

This clonotype has a count of ten or more. The genes are TRBV20-1 and TRBJ2-3, with D possibly matching TRBD2 (5 bases). Germline CDR1 DFQATT, CDR2 SNEGSKA (reference sequence). V lost 8 bases and J 6 bases, leaving 18 bases between the germline ends. The CDR3 sequence is 13 residues long. CDR3 coding DNA: TGCAGTCCAAGGACTGTCGACGGGGATACGCAGTATTTT. It yields the protein CSPRTVDGDTQYF.

This clonotype came up a few times. The chain carries TRBV19 and TRBJ2-3; possible D gene TRBD1, 6 bases. Trimming shortened V by 4 bases and J by 6 bases, and 14 bases separated the two germline ends. The CDR3 is made up of 14 amino acids. Germline CDR1 and CDR2: LNHDA and SQIVND (reference sequence). The CDR3 spells CASSSAERGDTQYF. As DNA, the CDR3 is TGTGCCAGTAGTAGTGCAGAGAGGGGGGATACGCAGTATTTT.

The chain couples TRBV10-3 to TRBJ2-4; 8 bases are shared with TRBD1. The CDR3 has 16 residues. The V segment lost 11 bases and the J segment 0 bases; nucleotides outside the gene matches: 12. CDR1 is ENHRY and CDR2 is SYGVKD in the germline V gene. The CDR3 nucleotides are TGTGCCGCCGCACAGGGACAGGCCCTAGCCAAAAACATTCAGTACTTC. Residues: CAAAQGQALAKNIQYF.

This clonotype has at least ten counts. V usage is TRBV2 and J usage is TRBJ2-1, with 9 bases that match TRBD1. Trimming took 6 bases from V and 6 from J; bases not matched to a gene: 3. CDR1 SNHLY and CDR2 FYNNEI come from the germline V gene. The CDR3 length is 13 residues. This chain's CDR3 is CASRGTGFNEQFF. In DNA form, the CDR3 reads TGTGCCAGCAGGGGGACAGGGTTCAATGAGCAGTTCTTC. The complete variable domain, with remaining parts taken from reference TRBV2 and TRBJ2-1, reads EPEVTQTPSHQVTQMGQEVILRCVPISNHLYFYWYRQILGQKVEFLVSFYNNEISEKSEIFDDQFSVERPDGSNFTLKIRSTKLEDSAMYFCASRGTGFNEQFFGPGTRLTVL.

This clonotype occurred many times. V usage is TRBV27 and J usage is TRBJ2-1; D not resolved. The V gene lost 0 bases and the J gene lost 0 bases, with 9 bases spanning the gap. The CDR3 contains 16 residues. Germline CDR1 is MNHEY and CDR2 is SMNVEV (reference sequence). CDR3 region: CASSLSVPLSYNEQFF. The CDR3, as DNA: TGTGCCAGCAGTTTATCAGTCCCACTCTCCTACAATGAGCAGTTCTTC.

This clonotype was observed many times. This chain connects TRBV28 to TRBJ2-1, with 12 positions matching TRBD2. V was pared by 2 bases and J by 14 bases, with 10 bases of the junction left unmatched. The germline CDR1 and CDR2 sequences are MDHEN and SYDVKM. CDR3 length: 15 amino acids. CDR3 DNA sequence: TGTGCCAGCAGTTTAAGGGCTAGCGGGAGGGTCGGAGAGTTCTTC. This codes for CASSLRASGRVGEFF.

The chain recombines TRBV12-3 or TRBV12-4 with TRBJ2-1; D might be TRBD1 or TRBD2, each matching 6 bases. V was cut by 7 bases and J by 8 bases, with 18 bases left in between. This CDR3 comprises 14 residues. CDR3 residues: CASTPPGGRDEQFF. In DNA form, the CDR3 reads TGTGCCAGCACCCCCCCCGGGGGCCGGGATGAGCAGTTCTTC.

In its sample, this clonotype was seen many times. This rearrangement joins TRBV18 to TRBJ2-7, with D maybe TRBD1 (5 bases). V lost 1 base to trimming and J lost 2 bases, with 9 bases between them. The CDR3 is 14 residues long. Germline V gives CDR1 KGHSH, CDR2 LQKENI. The CDR3 DNA sequence: TGTGCCAGCTCACCACGGACAAATCCCTACGAGCAGTACTTC. Translating gives CASSPRTNPYEQYF.

J is TRBJ2-1 and V is TRBV7-9, with 7 bases matching TRBD1. Germline CDR1 and CDR2: SEHNR and FQNEAQ (reference sequence). The length of the CDR3 is 18 residues. With 4 bases clipped from V and 7 bases from J, the junction kept 19 bases outside the gene matches. The CDR3 reads CASSSGQKTSGNVNEQFF. As DNA, the CDR3 is TGTGCCAGCAGCTCGGGACAGAAGACTTCAGGAAACGTGAATGAGCAGTTCTTC.

This clonotype showed up just a few times. The gene calls are TRBV28 and TRBJ2-7; TRBD1 matches at 9 bases. This CDR3 region has 14 residues. Germline loops: CDR1 MDHEN, CDR2 SYDVKM. V dropped 6 bases and J dropped 7; count of bases not matched to a gene: 10. The CDR3 reads CASRWTGAAREQYF. The CDR3 region has the DNA TGTGCCAGCAGATGGACAGGGGCCGCTCGGGAGCAGTACTTC.

This clonotype was counted between two and nine times. The gene calls are TRBV4-3 and TRBJ2-3; D may be TRBD1 or TRBD2 (5 bases each). This CDR3 region has 15 residues. CDR1 and CDR2 (germline): LGHNA, YSLEER. Between the trimmed V and J ends, which lost 1 base and 2 bases, there was a span of 10 bases. CDR3 residues: CASSQAWDATDTQYF. The CDR3 nucleotides are TGCGCCAGCAGCCAAGCGTGGGACGCCACAGATACGCAGTATTTT.

There are many counts of this clonotype. The rearrangement links TRBV27 to TRBJ2-3, with 8 positions matching TRBD2. After removal of 4 bases from V and 4 bases from J, the junction contained 4 bases not matched to a gene. Looked up from germline, CDR1 is MNHEY and CDR2 is SMNVEV (reference sequence). CDR3 length: 14 residues. In DNA form, the CDR3 reads TGTGCCAGCAGTTCGGGACTAGGCGCAGATACGCAGTATTTT. This translates into CASSSGLGADTQYF.

This clonotype turned up a few times. The chain recombines TRBV14 with TRBJ1-1; weak D call: TRBD1 (5 bases). The V and J ends lost 4 bases and 8 bases respectively, with 20 bases between them. Germline V gives CDR1 SGHDN, CDR2 FVKESK. CDR3 size: 15 residues. This CDR3 reads CASSPIDGAGWEAFF. CDR3 nucleotides: TGTGCCAGCAGCCCCATCGATGGGGCGGGGTGGGAAGCTTTCTTT. The full variable domain, rest sourced from reference TRBV14 and TRBJ1-1, is EAGVTQFPSHSVIEKGQTVTLRCDPISGHDNLYWYRRVMGKEIKFLLHFVKESKQDESGMPNNRFLAERTGGTYSTLKVQPAELEDSGVYFCASSPIDGAGWEAFFGQGTRLTVV.

The chain has TRBV28 and TRBJ2-2; D remains unclear. Per germline, CDR1 MDHEN and CDR2 SYDVKM. V lost 4 bases to trimming and J lost 4 bases, with 4 bases between them. The CDR3 runs 12 residues. CDR3 sequence: CASSSVTGELFF. The CDR3 nucleotides are TGTGCCAGCAGTTCGGTCACCGGGGAGCTGTTTTTT.

This clonotype was counted ten times or more. V and J are TRBV3-1 and TRBJ2-7; no clear D. Germline V gene data show CDR1 as LGHDT and CDR2 as YNNKEL (reference sequence). This CDR3 has 17 amino acids. V was cut by 3 bases and J by 2 bases, with 20 bases left in between. CDR3 bases: TGTGCCAGCAGCCACTTAGTTATCACAGACGAACCCTACGAGCAGTACTTC. Translating gives CASSHLVITDEPYEQYF.

The V and J genes are TRBV4-3 and TRBJ2-4; D assignment may be TRBD1 or TRBD2 (6 bases each). V was clipped by 0 bases and J by 0 bases, with 12 bases between them. The CDR3 is 17 amino acids. Germline CDR1 LGHNA, CDR2 YSLEER. In DNA form, the CDR3 reads TGCGCCAGCAGCCAAGATAGAGGGGGACTAGCCAAAAACATTCAGTACTTC. Translation: CASSQDRGGLAKNIQYF.

This clonotype has a count of ten or more. The chain uses TRBV2 and TRBJ2-1; D not certain. Germline-derived CDR1 and CDR2 are SNHLY and FYNNEI. V was clipped by 7 bases and J by 3 bases, with 16 bases between them. CDR3 length: 15 amino acids. The CDR3 spells CASTPRRAVYNEQFF. The CDR3 region has the DNA TGTGCCAGCACCCCACGCCGTGCGGTCTACAATGAGCAGTTCTTC.